The source of this T cell receptor (beta chain) is a study of glioma-infiltrating T cells. With regard to this clonotype: The antigen remains undetermined.

Study results and limitations: Non-neoplastic patients had below-expected tissue-blood divergence, while all gliomas exceeded expectation. Very few CDR3 sequences were shared between tissue and blood.

Trimming took 2 bases from V and 4 from J; bases not matched to a gene: 5. In germline, CDR1 is SGHNT, CDR2 YYREEE (reference sequence). The CDR3 has 14 amino acids. TCR alpha and beta CDR3 regions were amplified from RNA using iRepertoire nested multiplex PCR. TCRdb itself ran the multiplex PCR reads through MiXCR, one entry per CDR3 protein. The sample includes some 130,000 distinct CDR3 sequences, around a quarter seen only once; the top ten take around a quarter. Sample: glioma tissue, nonneoplastic brain tissue, or PBMCs (not recorded which). This rearrangement joins TRBV5-4 to TRBJ1-1; 7 bases align to TRBD1. The TCR comes from a human donor with low-grade glioma or glioblastoma, undergoing nonglioma brain surgery, or in good health (not recorded which). The CDR3 sequence is CASSFGKGATEAFF. CDR3 nucleotide sequence: TGTGCCAGCAGCTTTGGGAAGGGGGCCACTGAAGCTTTCTTT.